A single sample gave rise to the 2 T cell receptor beta chains below, sequenced in a study of cytotoxic CD8 clonotypes in ibrutinib-treated CLL. TCRdb keeps only in-frame clones here, not all; method: immunoSEQ multiplex PCR. The table includes fewer than 400,000 clones, around 66% detected once. Material: PBMCs, obtained after 36 months of ibrutinib treatment. These receptor sequences come from a human donor with chronic lymphocytic leukemia.

This clone appeared a few times. CDR3 sequence reads: CASSLAGFQPQHF. The CDR3 DNA reads TGTGCCAGCAGCTTAGCCGGGTTTCAGCCCCAGCATTTT. The J gene is TRBJ1-5, the V gene TRBV7-2; D uncertain. Trimming stripped 0 bases from V and 6 bases from J, with 6 bases between. Germline CDR1 SGHTA, CDR2 FQGNSA. The CDR3 spans 13 residues.

J is TRBJ1-1 and V is TRBV10-1; TRBD1 agrees at 8 bases. Trimming removed 6 bases from V and 8 bases from J; junction bases left unmatched: 5. The CDR3 runs 12 residues. Germline CDR1 reads WNHNN; CDR2 reads SYGVQD (reference sequence). The CDR3: CASSHGQGEAFF. The CDR3 region has the DNA TGCGCCAGCAGCCACGGACAGGGCGAAGCTTTCTTT.